Below are 24 T cell receptor beta chains sequenced from a single sample in a study of blood T cell repertoires in COVID-19. This table comes from immunoSEQ multiplex PCR, and its TCRdb copy is limited to in-frame clones, with some not included. The sample has 350,000 to 400,000 clones; approximately 91% are singletons. Material: PBMCs or T cells enriched from blood (not recorded which). The receptors come from a woman between 40 and 50 years old who had been exposed to COVID-19.

The rearrangement uses TRBV19 and TRBJ1-2; 7 bases line up with TRBD1. With V trimmed by 4 bases and J by 5 bases, 10 bases remained unmatched. Germline values: CDR1 LNHDA, CDR2 SQIVND (reference sequence). The CDR3 has 15 amino acids. This CDR3 is CASSTDLTGIYGYTF. In nucleotides, the CDR3 is TGTGCCAGTAGTACCGACCTGACAGGGATATATGGCTACACCTTC.

The J gene is TRBJ2-3, the V gene TRBV24-1; TRBD2 matches at 7 bases. Trimming took 5 bases from V and 4 from J; bases not matched to a gene: 2. This CDR3 region has 13 residues. The germline gives CDR1 KGHDR, CDR2 SFDVKD. The CDR3 bases are TGTGCCACCAGTGTGGCGGGAGCAGATACGCAGTATTTT. Its translation is CATSVAGADTQYF.

V gene TRBV5-6 combines with J gene TRBJ2-2; tentatively, D is TRBD1 (6 bases). Trimming removed 2 bases at V and 1 base at J, with 12 bases between. The CDR3 consists of 16 residues. CDR1 SGHDT and CDR2 YYEEEE come from the germline V gene. The CDR3 spells CASSFRQDWNTGELFF. The DNA of the CDR3 is TGTGCCAGCAGCTTCCGACAGGATTGGAACACCGGGGAGCTGTTTTTT.

The rearrangement uses TRBV7-2 and TRBJ2-3; a possible D gene is TRBD1 (5 bases). The CDR3 is made up of 17 amino acids. Germline-derived CDR1 and CDR2 are SGHTA and FQGNSA. V lost 6 bases and J 0 bases, leaving 19 bases between the germline ends. The CDR3 bases are TGTGCCAGCAGTACCCAACTGGGGCCAGCTAGCACAGATACGCAGTATTTT. The encoded protein is CASSTQLGPASTDTQYF.

The V gene is TRBV7-2, the J gene TRBJ2-5; 10 bases fit TRBD1. Trimming removed 4 bases from V and 5 bases from J; junction bases left unmatched: 19. CDR1 is SGHTA and CDR2 is FQGNSA in the germline V gene. This CDR3 has 19 amino acids. CDR3 DNA sequence: TGTGCCAGCAGCTCCCAACGACGTCCCGGGACAGGGGCTTGGGAGACCCAGTACTTC. Translation: CASSSQRRPGTGAWETQYF.

The chain has TRBV27 and TRBJ1-1, with D tentatively TRBD1 (6 bases). Trimming shortened V by 2 bases and J by 1 base, and 17 bases separated the two germline ends. Per the germline V gene, CDR1 is MNHEY and CDR2 is SMNVEV (reference sequence). The CDR3 runs to 17 residues. The CDR3 loop is CASSLLQTGGGNTEAFF. CDR3 nucleotides: TGTGCCAGCAGTTTACTCCAGACAGGCGGGGGGAACACTGAAGCTTTCTTT.

This chain's CDR3 is CASSPTSGTRTNEQFF. The CDR3 DNA follows: TGTGCCAGCAGCCCGACTAGCGGGACCCGAACGAATGAGCAGTTCTTC. The chain combines TRBV3-1 (or the pseudogene TRBV3-2) with TRBJ2-1, with 11 bases that match TRBD2. V lost 4 bases to trimming and J lost 7 bases; unmatched junction nucleotides: 9. The germline V gene encodes CDR1 LGHDT and CDR2 YNNKEL (reference sequence). This CDR3 is built from 16 residues.

This clone was recorded a few times. The chain is built from TRBV19 and TRBJ2-1; TRBD2 aligns across 10 bases. V lost 7 bases to trimming and J lost 9 bases; unmatched junction nucleotides: 9. The CDR3 covers 14 residues. Germline V gene sequence: CDR1 LNHDA, CDR2 SQIVND (reference sequence). CDR3 sequence: CASNQRGGVGEQFF. DNA of the CDR3: TGTGCCAGTAATCAGCGGGGGGGCGTGGGTGAGCAGTTCTTC. The variable domain in full, with the rest retrieved from reference TRBV19 and TRBJ2-1, is DGGITQSPKYLFRKEGQNVTLSCEQNLNHDAMYWYRQDPGQGLRLIYYSQIVNDFQKGDIAEGYSVSREKKESFPLTVTSAQKNPTAFYLCASNQRGGVGEQFFGPGTRLTVL.

The DNA of the CDR3 is TGTGCCAGCAGCTTAATGGGTAGCGGGGGCCCGAGCACCGGGGAGCTGTTTTTT. Encoded protein: CASSLMGSGGPSTGELFF. This sequence joins TRBV7-3 and TRBJ2-2, with 9 bases matching TRBD2. Trimming took 1 base from V and 4 from J; bases not matched to a gene: 10. The length of the CDR3 is 18 residues. From germline, CDR1 is SGHTA and CDR2 FQGTGA.

This chain links TRBV6-5 with TRBJ1-5, with 8 bases fitting TRBD1. The CDR3 has 15 residues. V dropped 8 bases and J dropped 4; count of bases not matched to a gene: 10. Looked up from germline, CDR1 is MNHEY and CDR2 is SVGAGI. The CDR3 sequence: CASSNNRGGNQPQHF. Written as DNA, the CDR3 is TGTGCCAGCTCCAACAACAGGGGGGGGAATCAGCCCCAGCATTTT.

V is TRBV7-9 and J is TRBJ1-5; TRBD1 matches at 7 bases. In germline, CDR1 is SEHNR, CDR2 FQNEAQ (reference sequence). The trim removed 5 bases at V and 5 bases at J, leaving 6 bases unmatched. The CDR3 covers 14 residues. CDR3 sequence: CASSIGTAHQPQHF. CDR3 DNA sequence: TGTGCCAGCAGCATAGGGACAGCCCATCAGCCCCAGCATTTT.

This chain connects TRBV27 to TRBJ2-7, with D possibly being TRBD1 (7 bases). This CDR3 region has 15 residues. Germline V lookup: CDR1 MNHEY, CDR2 SMNVEV (reference sequence). With 0 bases removed from V and 4 bases from J, the gap between germline ends came to 13 bases. The CDR3 sequence is CASSLSQGGAYEQYF. In DNA, the CDR3 is TGTGCCAGCAGTTTATCCCAGGGGGGTGCGTACGAGCAGTACTTC.

J is TRBJ1-4 and V is TRBV27, with 10 nucleotides matching TRBD1. The CDR3 runs to 15 residues. V trimming: 5 bases; J trimming: 10 bases; junction bases outside the gene matches: 10. The germline CDR1 and CDR2 sequences are MNHEY and SMNVEV (reference sequence). The CDR3 bases are TGTGCCAGCAGTCCATCCGGGACAGGGGTTCGAAAACTGTTTTTT. It specifies CASSPSGTGVRKLFF.

The chain joins TRBV4-2 to TRBJ2-7; TRBD1 might be the D (6 bases). This CDR3 comprises 14 residues. Germline CDR1 is LGHNA and CDR2 is YNFKEQ. V was shortened by 1 base and J by 1 base, with 8 bases between the two germline ends. The CDR3 spells CASSQGQVSYEQYF. Here the CDR3 DNA reads TGTGCCAGCAGCCAAGGACAGGTTTCCTACGAGCAGTACTTC.

The chain combines TRBV2 with TRBJ1-2; 8 nucleotides line up with TRBD1. The CDR3 consists of 14 residues. Trimming cost V 6 bases and J 5 bases; bases outside gene matches: 8. Germline CDR1 and CDR2: SNHLY and FYNNEI. The CDR3 spells CASRSGQGRYGYTF. The DNA of the CDR3 is TGTGCCAGCAGAAGTGGACAGGGAAGGTATGGCTACACCTTC.

This chain connects TRBV7-2 to TRBJ1-3; the match to TRBD1 covers 7 bases. After removal of 6 bases from V and 1 base from J, the junction contained 0 bases not matched to a gene. The germline V gene has CDR1 SGHTA and CDR2 FQGNSA. The CDR3 is 13 amino acids. The CDR3 region has the DNA TGTGCCAGCAGACAGGGGTCTGGAAACACCATATATTTT. Protein product: CASRQGSGNTIYF.

The chain carries TRBV6-1 and TRBJ2-3; 7 positions match TRBD2. The CDR3 contains 17 residues. The junction had 15 bases not matched to a gene; V was cut back by 4 bases and J by 5 bases. CDR1 MNHNS and CDR2 SASEGT come from the germline V gene. The CDR3, as DNA: TGTGCCAGCAGTGCGACCCGCGGGGGTAGGTTCGTAGATACGCAGTATTTT. It encodes CASSATRGGRFVDTQYF.

This clone was counted a single time. V and J are TRBV13 and TRBJ1-1, with a possible D match to TRBD1 (6 bases). The germline V and J ends were trimmed by 7 bases and 1 base, with 13 bases remaining between them. The CDR3 contains 14 residues. In germline, CDR1 is PRHDT, CDR2 FYEKMQ (reference sequence). CDR3 loop: CASTRTVKNTEAFF. For the CDR3, the DNA is TGTGCCAGCACTAGGACAGTGAAGAACACTGAAGCTTTCTTT.

The V call is TRBV18, the J call TRBJ1-3; D uncertain. V dropped 1 base and J dropped 0 bases, with 13 bases sitting between them. Germline CDR1 is KGHSH and CDR2 is LQKENI. This CDR3 is built from 17 residues. The CDR3 sequence: CASSPRPSGLSGNTIYF. In DNA, the CDR3 is TGTGCCAGCTCACCACGTCCCAGCGGCCTCTCTGGAAACACCATATATTTT. Based on the CDR3 plus reference TRBV18 and TRBJ1-3, the full variable domain is NAGVMQNPRHLVRRRGQEARLRCSPMKGHSHVYWYRQLPEEGLKFMVYLQKENIIDESGMPKERFSAEFPKEGPSILRIQQVVRGDSAAYFCASSPRPSGLSGNTIYFGEGSWLTVV.

This chain joins TRBV18 and TRBJ1-2; D call uncertain. V gave up 3 bases and J gave up 8 bases, with 16 bases separating them. This CDR3 has 14 residues. The germline V gene has CDR1 KGHSH and CDR2 LQKENI. The CDR3 reads CASSPVSGKEGYTF. DNA for the CDR3: TGTGCCAGCTCACCGGTCTCGGGGAAAGAAGGCTACACCTTC.

V is TRBV10-3 and J is TRBJ2-3; 8 nucleotides agree with TRBD2. CDR3 size: 17 residues. V shed 0 bases and J 0 bases; nucleotides not matched to a gene: 5. The germline CDR1 and CDR2 sequences are ENHRY and SYGVKD. The CDR3: CAISESFGGASTDTQYF. The CDR3 DNA is TGTGCCATCAGTGAGTCGTTCGGGGGGGCCAGCACAGATACGCAGTATTTT.

The chain uses TRBV5-1 and TRBJ2-7; weak D call: TRBD2 (6 bases). The CDR3 has 16 residues. The V gene lost 3 bases and the J gene lost 2 bases, with 18 bases spanning the gap. Germline V gene data show CDR1 as SGHRS and CDR2 as YFSETQ. Here the CDR3 reads CASSSGLLRAPYEQYF. Written as DNA, the CDR3 is TGCGCCAGCAGCTCGGGACTCCTCCGTGCCCCCTACGAGCAGTACTTC.

The chain combines TRBV5-8 with TRBJ2-3; 12 nucleotides match TRBD2. The CDR3 totals 17 residues. V shed 0 bases, J shed 3 bases, and the junction held 5 bases outside the gene matches. Germline-derived CDR1 and CDR2 are SGHTS and YDEGEE. CDR3 in amino acids: CASSLGRLAGETDTQYF. The CDR3 coding sequence is TGTGCCAGCAGCTTGGGGCGACTAGCGGGAGAAACAGATACGCAGTATTTT.

The chain combines TRBV18 with TRBJ1-1; 10 positions agree with TRBD1. The length of the CDR3 is 14 residues. V lost 4 bases, J lost 5 bases, and 4 bases stayed unmatched. Germline-derived CDR1 and CDR2 are KGHSH and LQKENI. The CDR3 reads CASSQGQGWTEAFF. The CDR3 DNA sequence: TGTGCCAGCTCACAGGGACAGGGGTGGACTGAAGCTTTCTTT.